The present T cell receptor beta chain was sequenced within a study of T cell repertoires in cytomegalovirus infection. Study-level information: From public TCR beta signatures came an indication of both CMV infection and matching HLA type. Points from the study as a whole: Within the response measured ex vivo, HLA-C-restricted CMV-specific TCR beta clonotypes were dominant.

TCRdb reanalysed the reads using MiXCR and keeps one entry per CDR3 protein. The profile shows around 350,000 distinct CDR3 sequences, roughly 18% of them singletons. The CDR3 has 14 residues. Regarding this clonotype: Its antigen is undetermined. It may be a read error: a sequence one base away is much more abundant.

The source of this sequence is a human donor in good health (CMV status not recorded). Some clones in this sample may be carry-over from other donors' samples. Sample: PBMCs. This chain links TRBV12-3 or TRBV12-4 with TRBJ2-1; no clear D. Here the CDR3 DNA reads TGTGCCACCAGTTTAATCACGGCATACAATGAGCAGTTCTTC. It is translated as CATSLITAYNEQFF.